What follows are 3 T cell receptor beta chains derived from one specimen sequenced in a study of cytomegalovirus exposure and HLA in healthy donors. PCR employed 60 Vbeta and 13 Jbeta primers. Here immunoSEQ multiplex PCR was the method, and the copy in TCRdb shows in-frame clones only, minus some. Seen here are about 180,000 clones, approximately 80% observed once, and the top ten hold just under 5%. Source material: PBMCs. These receptors all stem from a woman aged 18-29 years in good health and CMV-seropositive.

The rearrangement joins TRBV14 to TRBJ2-7, with D possibly being TRBD2 (6 bases). This CDR3 is built from 20 residues. V was shortened by 4 bases and J by 3 bases, with 31 bases between the two germline ends. Germline CDR1 and CDR2: SGHDN and FVKESK. The CDR3 sequence is CASSPGPDRRAGYLYYEQYF. The CDR3 region has the DNA TGTGCCAGCAGCCCCGGACCCGACCGTCGGGCGGGATATTTATACTACGAGCAGTACTTC.

The chain recombines TRBV7-8 with TRBJ1-5; a weak D match, TRBD1 (5 bases). Germline V gene sequence: CDR1 SGHVS, CDR2 FQNEAQ. This CDR3 spans 15 amino acids. V lost 5 bases to trimming and J lost 0 bases, with 11 bases between them. The CDR3 sequence: CASSPLGGSNQPQHF. The CDR3 coding sequence is TGTGCCAGCAGCCCATTGGGGGGTAGCAATCAGCCCCAGCATTTT.

This chain joins TRBV11-2 and TRBJ1-5; tentatively, D is TRBD1 (5 bases). V was pared by 3 bases and J by 9 bases, with 15 bases between. CDR1 is SGHAT, CDR2 FQNNGV, per germline. CDR3 length: 14 amino acids. The CDR3 DNA is TGTGCCAGCAGCTTGTCTGTAGGGGATCGGCCCCAGCATTTT. As protein: CASSLSVGDRPQHF.